The clone carrying this T cell receptor beta chain occurred many times. This CDR3 has 15 residues. Germline V gene lookup returns CDR1 SQVTM and CDR2 ANQGSEA. After removal of 1 base from V and 5 bases from J, the junction contained 7 bases not matched to a gene. The sample originates from a study of T-cell reconstitution after alpha-beta-depleted transplantation in children. Unique molecular identifiers were used to barcode this TCRbeta library. TCRdb called the PCR reads again in MiXCR, with one record for every CDR3 protein. The sample lists approximately 270,000 distinct CDR3 sequences, 9.9% occurring once.

The receptor was isolated from a human donor who donated a stem cell graft to a child with SCID. The material was PBMCs from the stem cell graft donor, obtained from the stem cell graft. This rearrangement joins TRBV29-1 to TRBJ2-5; TRBD1 matches at 10 bases. CDR3 sequence reads: CSVEADRGRSETQYF. The CDR3 DNA reads as TGCAGCGTTGAAGCAGACAGGGGGCGAAGTGAGACCCAGTACTTC.